This T cell receptor (beta chain) emerged from a study of shared clonotypes between healthy human individuals (dated by TCRdb to 2019 to 2021). Describing the broader study: The cohort comprised a couple of women and a few men aged 18 to 49 years. For each donor, CD4 naive and CD4 memory were each given three plates, CD8 naive was given two plates, and CD8 memory was given one plate. Blood TCR repertoires of a handful of healthy adults were deeply sequenced to estimate repertoire size and the extent of clonotype sharing between individuals. To increase sequencing depth and limit assay-specific biases, different laboratories used diverse techniques to prepare libraries and sequence TCR repertoires. Each donor's leukapheresis produced roughly between roughly 0.94 and 9.5 billion PBMCs. What the work shows at the level of the full study, not this receptor alone: Sampling was limited to blood, and TCR repertoires in tissue likely differ from TCR repertoires in blood. The genetic and exposure-history diversity represented was limited by the small number of donors. Incomplete sequencing was indicated by rarefaction of sorted-subset datasets, despite the large sequencing depth. Pairwise subsampling led to the expectation that sequencing depth would affect the degree of clonotype sharing among donors. When a few donors were compared, the shared fraction of clonotypes was about 5% for naive CD4, 3% to 4% for naive CD8, about 2.5% for memory CD4, and 0.35% to 0.5% for memory CD8. Larger estimated clonotype richness was generally found for naive subsets than for memory subsets. Higher generation probabilities were observed for clonotypes shared by all four sorted-subset donors than for non-shared clonotypes.

In the germline V gene, CDR1 corresponds to SGHTA and CDR2 to FQGNSA. V has 4 bases trimmed and J has 1 base trimmed; junction bases matching no gene number 1. Including the terminal cysteine and phenylalanine, the CDR3 comprises 13 residues. Only the CDR3 portion is preserved as DNA: 39 bases, with reading frame beginning at the first base. TCR CDR3 regions were amplified from genomic DNA by multiplex PCR using the deep immunoSEQ assay. Genomic DNA extracted from each cell subset was distributed evenly over all wells of several immunoSEQ 96-well plates, and each plate served as one replicate. For sorted subsets, each replicate PCR was loaded with about 0.2 ug genomic DNA, equivalent to about 30,000 T cell genomes. Purified libraries were quantified with a Qubit 3.0 fluorometer, sized on a Bioanalyzer 2100, and re-quantified with the KAPA Library Quantification kit. Every immunoSEQ 96-well plate was sequenced on a separate single-read 150-cycle Illumina NextSeq 550 flow cell. The authors' pipeline ran thus. Because the immunoSEQ output held only junctional sequences and lacked quality scores, the filtering could not match the filtering applied to full-length reads. Sequences were annotated with PyIR, a Python wrapper for IgBLAST v1.9, using IMGT germline references to assign V/J genes and CDR3. Reads with weak V/J assignments (E-value above 1e-6), missing CDR3, stop codons, out-of-frame junctions, or ambiguous translated residues were removed. V3J clonotypes were defined as sequences sharing the same inferred V gene, J gene, and CDR3 amino acid sequence. Percentage overlap between repertoires was calculated by dividing the number of shared unique clonotypes by the size of the smaller repertoire. Richness of each repertoire was evaluated using RTK rarefaction, the Chao1 estimator, and Recon v2.1 estimates of unobserved clonotypes. Generation probabilities were computed with OLGA for all TCRbeta clonotypes obtained by the gDNA method from a handful of donors. The source is immuneACCESS, and TCRdb retained only in-frame sequences with V and J called. Part of the clones is not carried over; for the studies checked, unresolved V genes explain less than half of this, and the remainder is unexplained. The DNA gave D and trimming, while V, J and clone size come from that table. This sample has nearly 1 million clones in its table, and over 75% of those were observed once. The ten largest account for approximately 1.5% of the sample.

The donors were healthy, HIV-negative adults with no recently reported acute infections or vaccinations. All donors were Caucasian adults living in Nashville, Tennessee, USA. Magnetic negative selection was used to enrich CD4+ T cells, after which naive cells were positively selected on CD45RA and the negative fraction became the memory subset. Blood was obtained by leukapheresis, after which PBMCs were separated by Ficoll-Histopaque density gradient centrifugation and cryopreserved in liquid nitrogen vapor phase. Analytical flow cytometry was used to check the purity and quantity of each magnetically sorted T cell population. From each sorted fraction, genomic DNA was isolated and quantified by UV absorbance on a Nanodrop 2000c. This clone has only one observation. Its antigen is still unknown. A far larger clone is one base from this, pointing to a likely read error. Other DNA sequences in this specimen translate into the identical CDR3.

The rearranged chain carries TRBV7-2 and TRBJ2-7, with 7 bases matching TRBD1. The sequencing sample was made of memory CD4+ T cells sorted from blood. The label giving this sample's cell subset or site can be read as: CD45RA-negative fraction. The source of this sequence is a man younger than 35 in good health. The CDR3 here reads CASSSGQSYEQYF. The bases read TGTGCCAGCAGCTCGGGACAGTCCTACGAGCAGTACTTC.